Listed here is a single T cell receptor beta chain. Its antigen is not identified. These data are taken from a study of T cell responses to AZD1222 COVID-19 vaccine. Background on the study: Second-dose recipients at about 4 or about 12 weeks were treated as one pooled group. Study outcomes and limitations: The study reported that nearly half of spike-specific TCRs target unmutated variant regions. White British people made up most donors, females outnumbered males, and clonal diversity was possibly underestimated.

The protocol was immunoSEQ multiplex PCR, while the TCRdb copy is restricted to in-frame clones and leaves out a portion. The profile covers 84,000 or so clones, with just over 85% appearing a single time and more than 7% taken by the ten largest. This CDR3 is 15 amino acids long. Trimming took 0 bases from V and 4 from J; bases not matched to a gene: 2. CDR1 is MNHEY and CDR2 is SVGAGI in the germline V gene. The V call is TRBV6-5, the J call TRBJ2-1; 8 bases agree with TRBD2. The receptor was derived from an adult in good health. The source was peripheral blood, collected on day 0 of AZD1222 vaccination. CDR3 loop: CASSYSSGGYNEQFF. CDR3 nucleotides: TGTGCCAGCAGTTACTCGTCGGGAGGGTACAATGAGCAGTTCTTC.